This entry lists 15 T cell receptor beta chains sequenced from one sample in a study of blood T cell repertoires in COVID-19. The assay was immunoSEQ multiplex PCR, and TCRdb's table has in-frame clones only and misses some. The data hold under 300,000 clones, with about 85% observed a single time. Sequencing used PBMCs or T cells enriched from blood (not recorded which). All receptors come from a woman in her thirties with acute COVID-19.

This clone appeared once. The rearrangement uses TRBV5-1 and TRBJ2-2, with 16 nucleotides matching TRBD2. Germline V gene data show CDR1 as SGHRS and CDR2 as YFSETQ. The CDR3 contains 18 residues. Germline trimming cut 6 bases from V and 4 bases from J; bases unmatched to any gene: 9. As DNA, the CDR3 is TGCGCCAGCAAACCCCCGGGACTAGCGGGGGGGACCACCGGGGAGCTGTTTTTT. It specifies CASKPPGLAGGTTGELFF.

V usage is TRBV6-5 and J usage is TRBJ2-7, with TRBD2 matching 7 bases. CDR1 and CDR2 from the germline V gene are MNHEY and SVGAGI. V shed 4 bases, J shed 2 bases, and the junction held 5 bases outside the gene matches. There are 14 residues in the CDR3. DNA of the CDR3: TGTGCCAGCAGTTCCGGGACTAAGACCTACGAGCAGTACTTC. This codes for CASSSGTKTYEQYF.

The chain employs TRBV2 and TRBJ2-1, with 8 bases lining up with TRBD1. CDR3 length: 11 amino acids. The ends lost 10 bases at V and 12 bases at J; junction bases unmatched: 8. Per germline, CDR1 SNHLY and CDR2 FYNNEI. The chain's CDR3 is CATLRDRRQFF. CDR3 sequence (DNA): TGTGCCACCCTCCGGGACAGGCGGCAGTTCTTC.

Here the CDR3 DNA reads TGTGCCAGCAGCCCCGGGTCGTATGAGCAGTTCTTC. Its protein product is CASSPGSYEQFF. The V gene is TRBV3-1 (or the pseudogene TRBV3-2), the J gene TRBJ2-1; D remains ambiguous. Trimming shortened V by 4 bases and J by 8 bases, and 9 bases separated the two germline ends. The CDR3 loop spans 12 amino acids. The germline CDR1 and CDR2 sequences are LGHDT and YNNKEL (reference sequence).

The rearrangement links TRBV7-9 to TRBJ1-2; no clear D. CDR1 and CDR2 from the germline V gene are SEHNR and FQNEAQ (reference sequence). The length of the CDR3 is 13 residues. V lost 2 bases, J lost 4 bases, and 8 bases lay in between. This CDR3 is CASSLTPSYGYTF. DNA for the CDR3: TGTGCCAGCAGCTTAACCCCCAGCTATGGCTACACCTTC.

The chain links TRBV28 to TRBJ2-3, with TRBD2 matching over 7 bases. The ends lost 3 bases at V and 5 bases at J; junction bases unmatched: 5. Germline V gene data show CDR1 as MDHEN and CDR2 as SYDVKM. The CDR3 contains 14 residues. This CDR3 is CASSFSGAVDTQYF. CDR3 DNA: TGTGCCAGCAGTTTCAGCGGGGCGGTAGATACGCAGTATTTT.

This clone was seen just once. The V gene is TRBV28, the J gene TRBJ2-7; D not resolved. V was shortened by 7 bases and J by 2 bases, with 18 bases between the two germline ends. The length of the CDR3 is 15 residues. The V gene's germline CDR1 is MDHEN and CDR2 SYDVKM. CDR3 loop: CASTKTFDGAYEQYF. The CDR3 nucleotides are TGTGCCAGCACTAAGACCTTCGACGGAGCCTACGAGCAGTACTTC.

CDR3 bases: TGCAGCGTTGAACTAACTCCTGGACAGGGGGTGGGCTATGGCTACACCTTC. Translated, it gives CSVELTPGQGVGYGYTF. The chain has TRBV29-1 and TRBJ1-2, with 10 bases fitting TRBD1. V lost 2 bases, J lost 4 bases, and 13 bases stayed unmatched. The CDR3 extends over 17 amino acids. Looked up from germline, CDR1 is SQVTM and CDR2 is ANQGSEA.

This CDR3 is CASSIPSEHGGTGRTDTQYF. DNA of the CDR3: TGTGCCAGTAGTATTCCCTCCGAGCATGGCGGGACAGGGAGGACAGATACGCAGTATTTT. The chain couples TRBV19 to TRBJ2-3; 9 bases match TRBD1. The CDR3 is 20 residues long. CDR1 and CDR2 from the germline V gene are LNHDA and SQIVND (reference sequence). V lost 3 bases to trimming and J lost 3 bases; unmatched junction nucleotides: 19.

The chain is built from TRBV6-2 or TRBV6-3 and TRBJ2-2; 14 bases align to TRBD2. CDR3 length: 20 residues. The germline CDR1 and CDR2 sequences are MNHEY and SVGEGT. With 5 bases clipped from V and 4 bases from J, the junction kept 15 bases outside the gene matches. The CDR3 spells CASSPQPRRLAGGFTGELFF. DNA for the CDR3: TGTGCCAGCAGTCCACAACCACGCAGACTAGCGGGAGGGTTCACCGGGGAGCTGTTTTTT.

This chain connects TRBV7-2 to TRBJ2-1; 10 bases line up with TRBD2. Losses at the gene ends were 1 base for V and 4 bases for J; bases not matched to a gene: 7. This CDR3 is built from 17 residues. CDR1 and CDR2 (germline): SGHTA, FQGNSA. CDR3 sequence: CASSLETRTSGYNEQFF. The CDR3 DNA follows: TGTGCCAGCAGCTTAGAAACAAGGACTAGCGGTTACAATGAGCAGTTCTTC. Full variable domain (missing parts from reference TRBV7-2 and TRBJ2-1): GAGVSQSPSNKVTEKGKDVELRCDPISGHTALYWYRQSLGQGLEFLIYFQGNSAPDKSGLPSDRFSAERTGGSVSTLTIQRTQQEDSAVYLCASSLETRTSGYNEQFFGPGTRLTVL.

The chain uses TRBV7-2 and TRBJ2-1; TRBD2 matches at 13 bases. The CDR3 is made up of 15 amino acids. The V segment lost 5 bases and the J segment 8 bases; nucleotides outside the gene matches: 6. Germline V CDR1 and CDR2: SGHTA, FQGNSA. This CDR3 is CASSPRTSGSDEQFF. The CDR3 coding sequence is TGTGCCAGCAGCCCACGGACTAGCGGGAGCGATGAGCAGTTCTTC.

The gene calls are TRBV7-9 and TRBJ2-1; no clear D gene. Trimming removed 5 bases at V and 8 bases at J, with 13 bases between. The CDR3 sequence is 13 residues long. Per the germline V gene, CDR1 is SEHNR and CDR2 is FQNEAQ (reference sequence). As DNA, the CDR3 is TGTGCCAGCAGCCCCGGAGAAGTCGATGAGCAGTTCTTC. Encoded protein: CASSPGEVDEQFF.

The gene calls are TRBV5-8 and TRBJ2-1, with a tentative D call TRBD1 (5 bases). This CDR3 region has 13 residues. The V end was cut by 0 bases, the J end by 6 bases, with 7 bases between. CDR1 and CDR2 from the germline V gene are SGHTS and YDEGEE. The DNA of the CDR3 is TGTGCCAGCAGCTTGGTAAGGGGCAATGAGCAGTTCTTC. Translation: CASSLVRGNEQFF.

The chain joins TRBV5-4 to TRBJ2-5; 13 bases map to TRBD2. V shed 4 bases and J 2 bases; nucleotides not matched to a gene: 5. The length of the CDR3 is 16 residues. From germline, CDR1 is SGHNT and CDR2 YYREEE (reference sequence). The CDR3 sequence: CASSLTSGGAQETQYF. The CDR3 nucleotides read TGTGCCAGCAGCCTAACTAGCGGGGGGGCTCAAGAGACCCAGTACTTC.